This TCR beta chain was identified in a study of T cell repertoires in cytomegalovirus infection. Using its own MiXCR run on the reads, TCRdb lists one record per CDR3 protein. The sample holds under 300,000 distinct CDR3 sequences; about a sixth are singletons and the top ten take around 43%. This CDR3 is 16 amino acids long. V was pared by 2 bases and J by 2 bases, with 6 bases of the junction left unmatched. CDR1 and CDR2 from the germline V gene are MDHEN and SYDVKM. The sequencing input was CD8+ T cells from PBMCs. This rearrangement joins TRBV28 to TRBJ2-5; 9 nucleotides agree with TRBD1. The clonotype originates from a human donor in good health (CMV status not recorded). Some clones in this sample may be carry-over from other donors' samples. Here the CDR3 reads CASSLETGGWQETQYF. The CDR3 DNA reads TGTGCCAGCAGTTTAGAAACAGGGGGCTGGCAAGAGACCCAGTACTTC. The complete variable domain, with remaining parts taken from reference TRBV28 and TRBJ2-5, reads DVKVTQSSRYLVKRTGEKVFLECVQDMDHENMFWYRQDPGLGLRLIYFSYDVKMKEKGDIPEGYSVSREKKERFSLILESASTNQTSMYLCASSLETGGWQETQYFGPGTRLLVL.